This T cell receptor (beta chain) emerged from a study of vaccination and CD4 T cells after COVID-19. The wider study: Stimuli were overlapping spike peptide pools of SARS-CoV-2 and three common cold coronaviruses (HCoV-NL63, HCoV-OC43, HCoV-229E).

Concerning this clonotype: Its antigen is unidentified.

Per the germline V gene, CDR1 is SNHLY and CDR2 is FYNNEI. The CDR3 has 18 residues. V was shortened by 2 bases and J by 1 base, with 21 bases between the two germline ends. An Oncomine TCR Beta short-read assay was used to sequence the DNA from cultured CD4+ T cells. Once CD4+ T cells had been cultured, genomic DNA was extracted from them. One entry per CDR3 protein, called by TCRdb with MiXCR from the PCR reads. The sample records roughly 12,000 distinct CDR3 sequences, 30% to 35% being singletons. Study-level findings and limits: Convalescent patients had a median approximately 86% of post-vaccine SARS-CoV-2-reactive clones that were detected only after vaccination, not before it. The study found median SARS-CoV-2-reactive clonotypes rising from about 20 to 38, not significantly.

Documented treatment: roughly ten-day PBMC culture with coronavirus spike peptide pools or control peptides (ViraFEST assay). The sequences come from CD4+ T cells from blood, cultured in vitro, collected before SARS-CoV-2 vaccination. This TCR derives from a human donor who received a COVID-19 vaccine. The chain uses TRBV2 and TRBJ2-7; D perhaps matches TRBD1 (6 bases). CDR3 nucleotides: TGTGCCAGCAGTGAAAGGTTAGGTCACAGGGAGAGGTCCTACGAGCAGTACTTC. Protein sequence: CASSERLGHRERSYEQYF.